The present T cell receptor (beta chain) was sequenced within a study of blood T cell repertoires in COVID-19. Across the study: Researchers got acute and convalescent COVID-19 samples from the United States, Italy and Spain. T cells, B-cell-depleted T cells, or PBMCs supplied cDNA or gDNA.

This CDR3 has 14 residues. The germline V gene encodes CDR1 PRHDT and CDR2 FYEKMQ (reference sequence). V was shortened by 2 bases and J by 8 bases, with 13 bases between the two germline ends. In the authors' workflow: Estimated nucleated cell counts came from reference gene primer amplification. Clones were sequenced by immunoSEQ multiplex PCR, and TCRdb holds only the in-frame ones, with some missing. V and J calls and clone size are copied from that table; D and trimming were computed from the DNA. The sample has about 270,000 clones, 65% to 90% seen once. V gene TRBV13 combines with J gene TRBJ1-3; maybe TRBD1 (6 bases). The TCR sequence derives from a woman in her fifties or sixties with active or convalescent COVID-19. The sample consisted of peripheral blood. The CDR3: CASSLSGVADTIYF. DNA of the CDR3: TGTGCCAGCAGCTTATCAGGGGTTGCTGACACCATATATTTT.